This TCR beta chain was recovered during a study of T cells in localized non-small cell lung cancer. Profiled with immunoSEQ multiplex PCR; TCRdb holds only in-frame clones, not every one. The profile shows around 64,000 clones, 81% of them singletons. Study-wide points: Appearance in adjacent lung was seen for a median around 58 of the top 100 tumor clones. Analysis by sequencing included only one tumor region, so heterogeneity remains possible. Maximal T cell clonality occurred in uninvolved adjacent lung, with tumor ranking below it. Longer overall survival accompanied higher blood T cell density.

In the case of this clone: Antigen: not known.

Sequenced material: PBMCs, taken before any cancer treatment. The TCR sequence derives from a man aged 40 to 75 with stage II lung adenocarcinoma.

The CDR3 reads CASSPQGAGYEQYF. CDR3 coding DNA: TGTGCCAGCAGCCCACAGGGGGCGGGGTACGAGCAGTACTTC. The gene calls are TRBV7-2 and TRBJ2-7; 9 bases match TRBD1. After removal of 5 bases from V and 4 bases from J, the junction contained 6 bases not matched to a gene. Germline assignment: CDR1 SGHTA and CDR2 FQGNSA. The CDR3 has 14 amino acids.